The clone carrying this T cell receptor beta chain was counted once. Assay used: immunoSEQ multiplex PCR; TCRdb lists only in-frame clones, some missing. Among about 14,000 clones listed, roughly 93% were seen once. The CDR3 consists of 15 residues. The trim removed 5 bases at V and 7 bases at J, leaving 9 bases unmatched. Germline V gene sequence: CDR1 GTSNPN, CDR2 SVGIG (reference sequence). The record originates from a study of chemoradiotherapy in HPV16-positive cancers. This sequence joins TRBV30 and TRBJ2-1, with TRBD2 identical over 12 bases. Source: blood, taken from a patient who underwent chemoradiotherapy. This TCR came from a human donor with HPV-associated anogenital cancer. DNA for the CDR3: TGTGCCTGGTCGATACGGACTAGCGGGGCGAATGAGCAGTTCTTC. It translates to CAWSIRTSGANEQFF.